A selection of T cell receptor beta chains follows, all from one sample in a study of T cell responses to AZD1222 COVID-19 vaccine. TCRdb's table, derived via immunoSEQ multiplex PCR, lists solely in-frame clones and lacks some. The data show about 110,000 clones, 90% to 95% seen once. The sequences come from peripheral blood, collected 28 days after the second AZD1222 dose. The receptors here all came from an adult who received the AZD1222 COVID-19 vaccine. Each CDR3 is given with its conserved first and last residue. Each record gives: D gene, J gene, V gene, CDR3 length, CDR3 protein, CDR3 DNA. The D gene is left open where the match is weak.

NA	TRBJ2-5	TRBV27	14	CASSPRGVQETQYF	TGTGCCAGCAGTCCGAGGGGCGTTCAAGAGACCCAGTACTTC
NA	TRBJ1-6	TRBV30	12	CAWSVRNSPLHF	TGTGCCTGGAGTGTACGCAATTCACCCCTCCACTTT
TRBD1	TRBJ1-5	TRBV3-1/TRBV3-2	15	CASSAAGTANQPQHF	TGTGCCAGCAGCGCGGCGGGGACAGCTAATCAGCCCCAGCATTTT
NA	TRBJ1-5	TRBV19	13	CATSYGSNQPQHF	TGTGCCACCTCCTATGGGAGCAATCAGCCCCAGCATTTT
TRBD1	TRBJ1-6	TRBV7-2	18	CASSLVRTGSSYNSPLHF	TGTGCCAGCAGCTTAGTCCGGACAGGGAGCTCCTATAATTCACCCCTCCACTTT
NA	TRBJ1-1	TRBV29-1	16	CSVFQVGRYLNTEAFF	TGCAGCGTGTTTCAGGTCGGTCGGTATTTGAACACTGAAGCTTTCTTT
NA	TRBJ2-2	TRBV2	12	CARSRGPGELFF	TGTGCCCGCTCCCGGGGGCCCGGGGAGCTGTTTTTT
TRBD1	TRBJ1-3	TRBV6-5	14	CASSSGGTGNTIYF	TGTGCCAGCAGTTCAGGGGGCACTGGAAACACCATATATTTT
TRBD1	TRBJ1-3	TRBV7-8	14	CASSADRAGNTIYF	TGTGCCAGCAGCGCCGACAGGGCTGGAAACACCATATATTTT
TRBD1	TRBJ1-1	TRBV6-6	17	CASSRSFGLQGDTEAFF	TGTGCCAGCAGTCGCTCCTTCGGTCTTCAGGGGGACACTGAAGCTTTCTTT
NA	TRBJ2-7	TRBV11-2	14	CASSLTRLDYEQYF	TGTGCCAGCAGCTTAACTCGACTCGACTACGAGCAGTACTTC
TRBD1	TRBJ2-2	TRBV5-1	16	CASSLAGTANTGELFF	TGCGCCAGCAGCTTGGCGGGGACAGCGAACACCGGGGAGCTGTTTTTT
NA	TRBJ1-2	TRBV5-1	14	CASSLGSGEKGYTF	TGCGCCAGCAGCTTAGGTTCAGGGGAGAAGGGCTACACCTTC
NA	TRBJ2-7	TRBV12-3/TRBV12-4	13	CASSLGWDQGGYF	TGTGCCAGCAGTTTAGGGTGGGACCAGGGAGGGTACTTC
NA	TRBJ2-2	TRBV6-2/TRBV6-3	14	CASSYPDGDGELFF	TGTGCCAGCAGTTACCCCGACGGAGACGGGGAGCTGTTTTTT
TRBD2	TRBJ2-1	TRBV10-3	16	CAISESPAGGPNEQFF	TGTGCCATCAGTGAGTCGCCAGCGGGAGGTCCCAATGAGCAGTTCTTC
NA	TRBJ2-1	TRBV12-3/TRBV12-4	11	CASSDAGKQFF	TGTGCCAGCAGCGACGCAGGCAAGCAGTTCTTC
NA	TRBJ2-5	TRBV27	14	CASSPGTTKETQYF	TGTGCCAGCAGCCCAGGGACAACAAAAGAGACCCAGTACTTC